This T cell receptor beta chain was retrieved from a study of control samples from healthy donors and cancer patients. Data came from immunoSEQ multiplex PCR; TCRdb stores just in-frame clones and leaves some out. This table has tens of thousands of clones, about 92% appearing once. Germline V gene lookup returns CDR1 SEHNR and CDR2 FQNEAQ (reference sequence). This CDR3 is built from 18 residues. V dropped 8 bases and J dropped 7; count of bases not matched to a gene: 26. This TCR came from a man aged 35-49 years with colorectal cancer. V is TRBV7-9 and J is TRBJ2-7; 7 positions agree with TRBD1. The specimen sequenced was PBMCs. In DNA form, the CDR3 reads TGTGCCAGCGACCCCGAATCGAGCTTAGAGACAGGGACGAGTGAGCAGTACTTC. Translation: CASDPESSLETGTSEQYF.